Below are 14 T cell receptor beta chains sequenced from a single sample in a study of graft-versus-host responses after intestinal transplantation. The protocol was immunoSEQ multiplex PCR, while the TCRdb copy is restricted to in-frame clones and leaves out a portion. Among roughly 14,000 clones listed, around 69% were seen once. Intraepithelial lymphocytes and lamina propria lymphocytes were released through processing of graft tissue. Sequencing used ileum tissue, obtained 14 days after transplant. These receptors were obtained from a human patient who received an intestinal transplant, so some T cells may come from the graft donor.

This chain's CDR3 is CASSSLAGGPSTDTQYF. CDR3 nucleotide sequence: TGTGCCAGCAGCTCCCTAGCGGGAGGGCCTTCGACAGATACGCAGTATTTT. This chain connects TRBV5-5 to TRBJ2-3, with TRBD2 matching over 12 bases. Germline-derived CDR1 and CDR2 are SGHKS and YYEKEE (reference sequence). The CDR3 runs 17 residues. J lost 3 bases, V lost 3 bases, and 8 bases had no gene match.

The V call is TRBV21-1, the J call TRBJ2-3; TRBD2, the table's D call, lacks a check against the DNA. TRBV21-1 is a pseudogene locus. CDR3 size: 16 residues. The CDR3 DNA reads TGTGCCAGCAGCAAAGCAATAGCGGGGTGCACAGATACGCAGTATTTT. Amino acid sequence: CASSKAIAGCTDTQYF.

The V call is TRBV7-9, the J call TRBJ2-7, with 9 bases lining up with TRBD1. The V and J ends lost 4 bases and 5 bases, in that order; junction bases with no gene match: 9. Germline-derived CDR1 and CDR2 are SEHNR and FQNEAQ (reference sequence). The CDR3 extends over 15 amino acids. The CDR3 sequence is CASSSGQGGQNEQYF. The CDR3 DNA is TGTGCCAGCAGCTCGGGACAGGGTGGACAAAACGAGCAGTACTTC.

CDR3 nucleotides: TGTGCCAGCAGCGCGACAGGGGATGGGGCCAACGTCCTGACTTTC. The encoded protein is CASSATGDGANVLTF. This chain links TRBV25-1 with TRBJ2-6; 8 nucleotides align to TRBD1. This CDR3 spans 15 amino acids. The junction had 4 bases not matched to a gene; V was cut back by 6 bases and J by 3 bases. From germline, CDR1 is MGHDK and CDR2 SYGVNS.

The chain combines TRBV5-1 with TRBJ2-3, with D uncertain. V was clipped by 0 bases and J by 0 bases, with 2 bases between them. Per germline, CDR1 SGHRS and CDR2 YFSETQ. The CDR3 runs to 13 residues. For the CDR3, the DNA is TGCGCCAGCAGCTTGGGGAGCACAGATACGCAGTATTTT. Its protein product is CASSLGSTDTQYF.

The chain combines TRBV18 with TRBJ2-4, with TRBD1 matching over 8 bases. Germline V gene data show CDR1 as KGHSH and CDR2 as LQKENI. CDR3 size: 16 residues. The junction had 2 bases not matched to a gene; V was cut back by 1 base and J by 0 bases. The CDR3 DNA reads as TGTGCCAGCTCACCACGACAGGGGACAGCCAAAAACATTCAGTACTTC. As protein: CASSPRQGTAKNIQYF.

There are a few counts of this clone. The V call is TRBV19, the J call TRBJ1-5, with a weak D call TRBD1 (6 bases). V was shortened by 3 bases and J by 7 bases, with 10 bases between the two germline ends. Germline-derived CDR1 and CDR2 are LNHDA and SQIVND (reference sequence). The CDR3 consists of 13 residues. The DNA of the CDR3 is TGTGCCAGTAGTATCAGGGGTGGCCAGCCCCAGCATTTT. It specifies CASSIRGGQPQHF.

This clone was counted only a few times. Other nucleotide sequences in the sample specify the same CDR3. V usage is TRBV5-1 and J usage is TRBJ1-2; perhaps TRBD1 as D (5 bases). Trimming removed 0 bases at V and 6 bases at J, with 6 bases between. Germline loops: CDR1 SGHRS, CDR2 YFSETQ. The CDR3 totals 12 residues. CDR3 amino acids: CASSLVGDGYTF. Written as DNA, the CDR3 is TGCGCCAGCAGCTTGGTGGGGGATGGCTACACCTTC.

J is TRBJ2-7 and V is TRBV6-1; the D gene is possibly TRBD1 (5 bases). The CDR3 has 14 amino acids. V was trimmed by 2 bases and J by 4 bases, leaving 12 bases between them. Germline CDR1 MNHNS, CDR2 SASEGT. This CDR3 is CASSEPGFGYEQYF. DNA for the CDR3: TGTGCCAGCAGTGAACCAGGGTTCGGGTACGAGCAGTACTTC.

The chain employs TRBV7-2 and TRBJ2-7; 8 bases are shared with TRBD2. The germline V gene encodes CDR1 SGHTA and CDR2 FQGNSA. V gave up 4 bases and J gave up 2 bases; unmatched junction bases: 4. The CDR3 is 14 residues long. As DNA, the CDR3 is TGTGCCAGCAGCTCGCGGGGGGCGGCCTACGAGCAGTACTTC. Protein sequence: CASSSRGAAYEQYF.

The chain links TRBV5-8 to TRBJ1-6; 8 bases line up with TRBD1. V lost 3 bases to trimming and J lost 9 bases; unmatched junction nucleotides: 5. Germline V CDR1 and CDR2: SGHTS, YDEGEE. This CDR3 contains 14 residues. The CDR3 spells CASSWGQVVSPLHF. DNA of the CDR3: TGTGCCAGCAGCTGGGGACAGGTTGTTTCACCCCTCCACTTT.

In this sample, this clone turned up once. The V call is TRBV18, the J call TRBJ2-7; D possibly corresponds to TRBD2 (6 bases). This CDR3 has 13 amino acids. The germline V and J ends were trimmed by 3 bases and 3 bases, with 9 bases remaining between them. The germline V gene has CDR1 KGHSH and CDR2 LQKENI. The chain's CDR3 is CASSPGGFYEQYF. DNA for the CDR3: TGTGCCAGCTCACCTGGGGGGTTCTACGAGCAGTACTTC.

V usage is TRBV19 and J usage is TRBJ2-5; 10 bases match TRBD2. Germline V CDR1 and CDR2: LNHDA, SQIVND (reference sequence). This CDR3 spans 14 amino acids. The ends lost 10 bases at V and 2 bases at J; junction bases unmatched: 7. The CDR3 reads CATTSGGAQETQYF. The DNA for the CDR3 is TGTGCCACAACAAGCGGGGGGGCTCAAGAGACCCAGTACTTC.

The chain has TRBV6-1 and TRBJ2-7; no reliable D call. V was pared by 2 bases and J by 3 bases, with 8 bases between. The length of the CDR3 is 13 residues. Germline V gene data show CDR1 as MNHNS and CDR2 as SASEGT. The DNA of the CDR3 is TGTGCCAGCAGTGAATCCCCCGTCTACGAGCAGTACTTC. It specifies CASSESPVYEQYF.